Listed below are T cell receptor beta chains from one sample, sequenced in a study of blood T cell repertoires in COVID-19. This table comes from immunoSEQ multiplex PCR, and its TCRdb copy is limited to in-frame clones, with some not included. The repertoire holds some 66,000 clones, with roughly 82% as singletons. Input material: peripheral blood. The source of these receptors is a man aged 60 to 69 with acute or convalescent COVID-19. Both conserved end residues are part of each CDR3. Fields, in order: clone size, J gene, V gene, D gene, CDR3 DNA, CDR3 protein. D genes are given only for firm matches. Part of the rows lack a size; the others show once, few, many or a class for expanded clones.

NA	TRBJ1-5	TRBV30	NA	TGTGCCTGGAGTGTAGACAGTAGCAATCAGCCCCAGCATTTT	CAWSVDSSNQPQHF
NA	TRBJ2-3	TRBV13	NA	TGTGCCAGCAGCTTGGCCGCCCCTCCGAATACGCAGTATTTT	CASSLAAPPNTQYF
NA	TRBJ2-1	TRBV10-3	TRBD1	TGTGCCATCAGTCCGGGACAGGGGGCTTACAATGAGCAGTTCTTC	CAISPGQGAYNEQFF
few	TRBJ2-7	TRBV2	TRBD1	TGTGCCAGCAGTGGGACAGGGGGCACAAGCGAGCAGTACTTC	CASSGTGGTSEQYF
NA	TRBJ1-2	TRBV6-2/TRBV6-3	NA	TGTGCCAGCAGTTCTTGGGGGAGGCAGACTAACTATGGCTACACCTTC	CASSSWGRQTNYGYTF
NA	TRBJ2-1	TRBV11-2	NA	TGTGCCAGCAGGCGGGACAGCAATGAGCAGTTCTTC	CASRRDSNEQFF
NA	TRBJ1-1	TRBV6-5	NA	TGTGCCAGCAATCCCGGGAAGAACACTGAAGCTTTCTTT	CASNPGKNTEAFF
NA	TRBJ2-2	TRBV4-3	NA	TGCGCCCGCAGCCAACCTGGGGGGGGCGGCACCGGGGAGCTGTTTTTT	CARSQPGGGGTGELFF
NA	TRBJ1-1	TRBV5-1	TRBD1	TGCGCCAGCAGCTTGGTCCCAGGGGGGCCCGAAGCTTTCTTT	CASSLVPGGPEAFF
NA	TRBJ1-1	TRBV6-5	NA	TGTGCCAGCAGTTACTCGGGCAGGGGATTCGAAGCTTTCTTT	CASSYSGRGFEAFF
NA	TRBJ1-1	TRBV7-9	NA	TGTGCCAGCAGCTTAGGGCAGGGCTCCAGGGACACTGAAGCTTTCTTT	CASSLGQGSRDTEAFF
NA	TRBJ2-5	TRBV7-8	NA	TGTGCCAGCAGTTTTCAGGAGACCCAGTACTTC	CASSFQETQYF
NA	TRBJ2-7	TRBV6-5	NA	TGTGCCAGCAGTTACTCCCGGGGCTACGAGCAGTACTTC	CASSYSRGYEQYF
NA	TRBJ1-2	TRBV5-4	NA	TGTGCCAGCAGCTCCTCAGGGGCCTCTAACTATGGCTACACCTTC	CASSSSGASNYGYTF
NA	TRBJ2-2	TRBV5-6	NA	TGTGCCAGCAGCTTGGCCTTCGGGAACACCGGGGAGCTGTTTTTT	CASSLAFGNTGELFF
NA	TRBJ2-2	TRBV6-5	NA	TGTGCCAGCAGCGACCGGGGGACCGGGGAGCTGTTTTTT	CASSDRGTGELFF
NA	TRBJ2-2	TRBV24-1	TRBD2	TGTGCCACCAGTCGGGAGGGCGCGGGCACCGGGGAGCTGTTTTTT	CATSREGAGTGELFF
NA	TRBJ2-1	TRBV6-5	TRBD1	TGTGCCAGCAGTAGGGACAGAAATGAGCAGTTCTTC	CASSRDRNEQFF
once	TRBJ2-1	TRBV11-2	TRBD2	TGTGCCAGCAGCTCGATACGGGGGGACTCCTACAATGAGCAGTTCTTC	CASSSIRGDSYNEQFF
NA	TRBJ1-5	TRBV10-3	NA	TGTGCCATCAGTGACAGGGGTTCAGATCAGCCCCAGCATTTT	CAISDRGSDQPQHF
NA	TRBJ2-2	TRBV2	NA	TGTGCCAGCACCTTCGAACTTCCCGGGGAGCTGTTTTTT	CASTFELPGELFF
NA	TRBJ1-1	TRBV5-1	NA	TGCGCCAGCAGCCCTGCAACAGGATTGAACACTGAAGCTTTCTTT	CASSPATGLNTEAFF
NA	TRBJ1-1	TRBV4-3	NA	TGCGCCAGCAGCCAAAAACAGAACACTGAAGCTTTCTTT	CASSQKQNTEAFF
NA	TRBJ1-5	TRBV7-9	NA	TGTGCCAGCAGTCAAAGCAATCAGCCCCAGCATTTT	CASSQSNQPQHF
NA	TRBJ2-7	TRBV2	TRBD1	TGTGCCAGCATAACGGAGACAGGGCGCTACGAGCAGTACTTC	CASITETGRYEQYF
NA	TRBJ1-4	TRBV6-6	NA	TGTGCCAGCAGTTACTCGATAAGGAGTGAAAAACTGTTTTTT	CASSYSIRSEKLFF
NA	TRBJ1-3	TRBV15	NA	TGTGCCACCCCAAGAGGGTCGGTTCGGGTGTGCGGAAACACCATATATTTT	CATPRGSVRVCGNTIYF
NA	TRBJ1-1	TRBV27	NA	TGTGCCAGCAGTTTAATGGGGACACCGCACACTGAAGCTTTCTTT	CASSLMGTPHTEAFF
NA	TRBJ1-4	TRBV7-9	TRBD1	TGTGCCAGCAGCCAGGGGGACAGTAATGAAAAACTGTTTTTT	CASSQGDSNEKLFF
NA	TRBJ2-2	TRBV4-2	TRBD2	TGTGCCAGCAGCCAAGGGGGCAGCGGGAGGACCGGGGAGCTGTTTTTT	CASSQGGSGRTGELFF
many	TRBJ1-5	TRBV7-9	NA	TGTGCCAGCAGCTTCGGGGGGGCGAGCAATCAGCCCCAGCATTTT	CASSFGGASNQPQHF
NA	TRBJ1-5	TRBV6-2/TRBV6-3	TRBD1	TGTGCCAGCAGTTACGAGATGGACAGGGGATCCTATAGCAATCAGCCCCAGCATTTT	CASSYEMDRGSYSNQPQHF
NA	TRBJ2-7	TRBV6-5	TRBD1	TGTGCCAGCGGCTCGACAGGGGTCTCCTACGAGCAGTACTTC	CASGSTGVSYEQYF
NA	TRBJ1-1	TRBV7-9	TRBD1	TGTGCCAGCAGGCCCCCGTCGACAGGGGGCACTGAAGCTTTCTTT	CASRPPSTGGTEAFF
NA	TRBJ1-6	TRBV24-1	NA	TGTGCCACCAGAATCAGGAACTTCGATTCACCCCTCCACTTT	CATRIRNFDSPLHF
NA	TRBJ1-2	TRBV9	TRBD1	TGTGCCAGCAGCGGTTCGGGACAGGGGAACTATGGCTACACCTTC	CASSGSGQGNYGYTF
NA	TRBJ1-3	TRBV5-5	NA	TGTGCCAGCAGCTTGGTACCCCAGGGGCGGGCTGGAAACACCATATATTTT	CASSLVPQGRAGNTIYF
NA	TRBJ1-3	TRBV16	NA	TGTGCCAGCAGCCAATTAGACATCTCTGGAAACACCATATATTTT	CASSQLDISGNTIYF
few	TRBJ1-2	TRBV5-1	NA	TGCGCCAGCAGCCCCACACCGGGGAACTATGGCTACACCTTC	CASSPTPGNYGYTF